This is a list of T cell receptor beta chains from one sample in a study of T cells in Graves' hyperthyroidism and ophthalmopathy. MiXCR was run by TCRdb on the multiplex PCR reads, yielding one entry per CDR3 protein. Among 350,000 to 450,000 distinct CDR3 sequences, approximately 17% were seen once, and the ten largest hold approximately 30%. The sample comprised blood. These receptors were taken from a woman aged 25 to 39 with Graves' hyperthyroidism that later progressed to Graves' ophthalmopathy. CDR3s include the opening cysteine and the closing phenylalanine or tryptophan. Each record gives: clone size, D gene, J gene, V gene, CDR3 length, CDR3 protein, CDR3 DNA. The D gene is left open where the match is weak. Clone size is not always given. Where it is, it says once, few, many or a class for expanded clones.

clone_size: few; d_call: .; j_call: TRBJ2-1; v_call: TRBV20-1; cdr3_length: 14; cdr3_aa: CSAIPAAKYNEQFF; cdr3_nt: TGCAGTGCTATCCCGGCGGCTAAATACAATGAGCAGTTCTTC
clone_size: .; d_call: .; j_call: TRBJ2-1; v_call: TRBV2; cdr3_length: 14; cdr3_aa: CASIRYRDDNEQFF; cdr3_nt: TGTGCCAGCATCCGTTACAGGGATGACAATGAGCAGTTCTTC
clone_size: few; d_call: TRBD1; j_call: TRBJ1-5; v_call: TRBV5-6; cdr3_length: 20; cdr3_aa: CASSYSPGQGPIYSNQPQHF; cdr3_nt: TGTGCCAGCAGCTACTCGCCGGGACAGGGGCCTATCTATAGCAATCAGCCCCAGCATTTT
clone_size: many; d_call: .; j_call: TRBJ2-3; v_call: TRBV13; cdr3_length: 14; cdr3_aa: CASSLTGPTDTQYF; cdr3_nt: TGTGCCAGCAGCTTAACAGGGCCCACAGATACGCAGTATTTT
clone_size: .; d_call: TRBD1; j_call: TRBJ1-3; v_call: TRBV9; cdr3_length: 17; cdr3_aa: CASSGRTGDFAGNTIYF; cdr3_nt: TGTGCCAGCAGCGGACGGACAGGGGATTTCGCTGGAAACACCATATATTTT
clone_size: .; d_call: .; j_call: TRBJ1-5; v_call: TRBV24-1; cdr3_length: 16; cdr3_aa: CATSDPKGGTFQPQHF; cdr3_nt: TGTGCCACCAGTGACCCCAAGGGTGGGACTTTTCAGCCCCAGCATTTT
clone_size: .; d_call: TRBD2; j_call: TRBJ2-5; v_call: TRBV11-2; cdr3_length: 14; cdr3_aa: CASSRGGGDETQYF; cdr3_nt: TGTGCCAGCAGCCGGGGGGGGGGCGACGAGACCCAGTACTTC
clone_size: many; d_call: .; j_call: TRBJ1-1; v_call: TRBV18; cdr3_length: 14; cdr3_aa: CANSAGAMNTEAFF; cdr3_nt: TGTGCCAACTCGGCCGGGGCTATGAACACTGAAGCTTTCTTT
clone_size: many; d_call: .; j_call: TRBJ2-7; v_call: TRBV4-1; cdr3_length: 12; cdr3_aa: CASSQGGDEQYF; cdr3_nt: TGCGCCAGCAGCCAAGGTGGGGACGAGCAGTACTTC
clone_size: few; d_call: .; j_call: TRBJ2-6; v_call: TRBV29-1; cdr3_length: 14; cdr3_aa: CSVEAGTGANVLTF; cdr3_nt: TGCAGCGTTGAAGCAGGGACTGGGGCCAACGTCCTGACTTTC
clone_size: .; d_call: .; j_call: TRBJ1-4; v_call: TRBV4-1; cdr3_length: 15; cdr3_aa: CASSPFGGSNEKLFF; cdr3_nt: TGCGCCAGCAGCCCCTTCGGGGGTTCTAATGAAAAACTGTTTTTT